This paragraph reports one T cell receptor (beta chain). As yet, its antigen is unknown. These data are taken from a study of blood T cells in healthy people across ages. Overall study findings and caveats: Per million T cells, TCR beta diversity dropped roughly linearly as age increased. Those diversity estimates obtained from one million T cells were thought to be underestimates.

Primers used in a second PCR of about 7 to 11 cycles were a sample-barcoded 5' primer and a J-beta primer mix. MiXCR was run by TCRdb on the 5' RACE reads, yielding one entry per CDR3 protein. This sample has approximately 790,000 distinct CDR3 sequences, with approximately 59% found just once. The clonotype originates from a man younger than 45 in good health. Sequenced material: blood.

The chain's CDR3 is CASSQDLGEPNEKLFF. In DNA form, the CDR3 reads TGCGCCAGCAGCCAAGACCTGGGCGAGCCTAATGAAAAACTGTTTTTT. This chain joins TRBV4-3 and TRBJ1-4; D not resolved. The germline V and J ends were trimmed by 0 bases and 3 bases, with 11 bases remaining between them. The germline CDR1 and CDR2 sequences are LGHNA and YSLEER. This CDR3 spans 16 amino acids.